The present T cell receptor (beta chain) was sequenced within a study of cytomegalovirus exposure and HLA in healthy donors. This clone has a single count. Its matching antigen is unknown. General study results and limits: The majority of CMV-associated TCR beta chains were reported as apparently HLA-restricted in a later analysis. Donors were assumed by presence/absence analyses to have roughly uniform sequencing depth.

PCR used 60 Vbeta primers and 13 Jbeta primers. TCRdb keeps only in-frame clones here, not all; method: immunoSEQ multiplex PCR. The sample holds about 190,000 clones, around 75% seen once. The CDR3 is 15 amino acids. The germline gives CDR1 LNHDA, CDR2 SQIVND (reference sequence). Germline trimming cut 4 bases from V and 3 bases from J; bases unmatched to any gene: 9. Specimen: PBMCs. This chain links TRBV19 with TRBJ2-7; 7 bases align to TRBD1. This sequence originates from a woman aged 25 to 39 in good health and CMV-seropositive. CDR3 coding DNA: TGTGCCAGTAGTAGACTGACAGGGTCATTCTACGAGCAGTACTTC. Its translation is CASSRLTGSFYEQYF.